What follows are 5 T cell receptor beta chains derived from one specimen sequenced in a study of cytomegalovirus exposure and HLA in healthy donors (dated by TCRdb to 2015 to 2018). Libraries were constructed by the immunoSEQ multiplex PCR assay. A mixture of 60 forward primers for TCR Vbeta segments and 13 reverse primers for TCR Jbeta segments was used in the multiplex PCR. In TCRdb, the immuneACCESS table is reduced to in-frame sequences with V and J assigned. These tables do not hold every clone; where another copy was compared, an unresolved V gene accounts for under half, and the others remain unexplained. In all, the sample holds roughly 170,000 clones, and 80% of those were seen once. Of the sample, under 0.8% is held by the ten largest clones. The sequencing input was PBMCs. Every receptor here comes from a boy aged 5 to 17 in good health and CMV-seronegative.

Remarks on this clone: Its ends do not fully match the called genes, so a read error is possible. This chain links TRBV19 with TRBJ2-7; TRBD2 matches at 9 bases. There are 14 residues in the CDR3. Germline assignment: CDR1 LNHDA and CDR2 SQIVND (reference sequence). In DNA, the CDR3 is TGTGCCAGTAGTCCCTCGCGATCGCGGGAGGGCCAGCACTTC. As protein: CASSPSRSREGQHF. The whole variable domain, remainder taken from reference TRBV19 and TRBJ2-7, is DGGITQSPKYLFRKEGQNVTLSCEQNLNHDAMYWYRQDPGQGLRLIYYSQIVNDFQKGDIAEGYSVSREKKESFPLTVTSAQKNPTAFYLCASSPSRSREGQHFGPGTRLTVT.

This clone was picked up a small number of times. The chain employs TRBV5-4 and TRBJ1-1; D is uncertain. The CDR3 is 16 residues long. Germline V gene lookup returns CDR1 SGHNT and CDR2 YYREEE (reference sequence). Trimming cost V 0 bases and J 2 bases, with 14 bases left between them. The CDR3 protein is CASSLELRTFNTEAFF. DNA for the CDR3: TGTGCCAGCAGCTTGGAACTTCGGACTTTCAACACTGAAGCTTTCTTT.

A few counts support this clone. The V gene is TRBV2, the J gene TRBJ2-1; 9 positions agree with TRBD1. CDR1 and CDR2 from the germline V gene are SNHLY and FYNNEI. CDR3 length equals 14 residues. V lost 6 bases to trimming and J lost 7 bases; unmatched junction nucleotides: 7. For the CDR3, the DNA is TGTGCCAGCAGGGACAGGGGAAAGGGGAATGAGCAGTTCTTC. It yields the protein CASRDRGKGNEQFF.

J is TRBJ2-5 and V is TRBV9, with TRBD2 matching over 9 bases. Germline CDR1 is SGDLS and CDR2 is YYNGEE. The CDR3 runs 17 residues. V trimming: 0 bases; J trimming: 6 bases; junction bases outside the gene matches: 12. The chain's CDR3 is CASSVAGGRAGQQTQYF. CDR3 coding DNA: TGTGCCAGCAGCGTAGCTGGCGGGAGGGCTGGCCAGCAGACCCAGTACTTC.

The chain is built from TRBV2 and TRBJ2-7, with D maybe TRBD1 (6 bases). From germline, CDR1 is SNHLY and CDR2 FYNNEI. Trimming took off 8 bases at V and 0 bases at J, with 14 bases between the two ends. The CDR3 is made up of 14 amino acids. CDR3: CASLTGTSSYEQYF. The CDR3 DNA is TGTGCCAGCTTGACAGGCACGAGCTCCTACGAGCAGTACTTC.